A selection of T cell receptor beta chains follows, all from one sample in a study of radiotherapy plus CTLA-4 blockade in lung cancer. Sequenced by immunoSEQ multiplex PCR; TCRdb stores in-frame clones only, minus some. Among roughly 75,000 clones, about 80% were seen once, and the ten largest hold about 0.79%. Specimen: peripheral blood, collected from a patient treated with radiotherapy plus ipilimumab. These TCRs come from a human donor with non-small cell lung cancer who had stable disease on radiotherapy plus ipilimumab. CDR3s include the opening cysteine and the closing phenylalanine or tryptophan. Fields, in order: D gene, V gene, J gene, CDR3 protein. A D gene is named only where the DNA matches it firmly.

D: .; V: TRBV5-8; J: TRBJ1-1; CDR3: CASSLSWGERAEAFF
D: .; V: TRBV6-5; J: TRBJ1-1; CDR3: CASRGRSNTEAFF
D: .; V: TRBV5-4; J: TRBJ2-4; CDR3: CASSLDRRNIQYF
D: .; V: TRBV19; J: TRBJ1-5; CDR3: CASSDVGGQPQHF
D: .; V: TRBV2; J: TRBJ2-5; CDR3: CASKVERDLETQYF
D: .; V: TRBV6-5; J: TRBJ1-5; CDR3: CASSPRGDSNQPQHF
D: .; V: TRBV19; J: TRBJ2-5; CDR3: CTSKNHGYETQYF
D: .; V: TRBV19; J: TRBJ2-3; CDR3: CASVSAGANTQYF
D: TRBD2; V: TRBV13; J: TRBJ2-1; CDR3: CASSLGAGGPGAEQFF
D: TRBD1; V: TRBV6-1; J: TRBJ1-5; CDR3: CASSESWGQGDRNQPQHF
D: .; V: TRBV11-2; J: TRBJ1-1; CDR3: CASSLTGSNTEAFF
D: TRBD2; V: TRBV27; J: TRBJ2-3; CDR3: CASSARLAGGNLVMNMQYF
D: TRBD1; V: TRBV6-5; J: TRBJ1-5; CDR3: CASSSPRQGNQPQHF
D: TRBD2; V: TRBV2; J: TRBJ2-1; CDR3: CASSRRGGNEQFF
D: TRBD1; V: TRBV7-2; J: TRBJ1-2; CDR3: CASSSSGGALGGYTF
D: TRBD2; V: TRBV30; J: TRBJ2-5; CDR3: CAWSKGLAGRGKETQYF
D: .; V: TRBV6-5; J: TRBJ1-3; CDR3: CASSYARVSSGNTIYF
D: .; V: TRBV7-9; J: TRBJ2-1; CDR3: CASSLVVGEQFF
D: .; V: TRBV19; J: TRBJ2-1; CDR3: CASSIKGRDYNEQFF
D: .; V: TRBV14; J: TRBJ1-6; CDR3: CASSPLGAYNSPLHF
D: TRBD2; V: TRBV7-3; J: TRBJ2-1; CDR3: CASSLKRTSGEHNEQFF
D: .; V: TRBV30; J: TRBJ1-1; CDR3: CAWRQENTEAFF
D: TRBD1; V: TRBV30; J: TRBJ2-7; CDR3: CAWTTGGVIYEQYF
D: .; V: TRBV15; J: TRBJ1-1; CDR3: CATSRVLGAETEAFF
D: TRBD1; V: TRBV6-5; J: TRBJ1-2; CDR3: CASSPGTGSLYGYTF
D: .; V: TRBV5-1; J: TRBJ2-6; CDR3: CASSFGRDDSGANVLTF
D: TRBD1; V: TRBV10-2; J: TRBJ1-5; CDR3: CASRDRGSQPQHF
D: TRBD1; V: TRBV7-8; J: TRBJ1-6; CDR3: CASSLGTGVRGSPLHF
D: TRBD1; V: TRBV7-2; J: TRBJ1-4; CDR3: CASSKTQGSNEKLFF
D: .; V: TRBV7-9; J: TRBJ2-1; CDR3: CASSYTDEQFF
D: TRBD2; V: TRBV7-8; J: TRBJ2-1; CDR3: CASIPGTGKLAGAHNEQFF
D: .; V: TRBV29-1; J: TRBJ2-7; CDR3: CSVSSGTQGSYF
D: TRBD2; V: TRBV15; J: TRBJ2-5; CDR3: CATSTTPPGGPSGETQYF
D: TRBD2; V: TRBV18; J: TRBJ2-1; CDR3: CASSPGTSGGATHNEQFF
D: .; V: TRBV11-2; J: TRBJ2-2; CDR3: CASSPGPWELFF
D: .; V: TRBV19; J: TRBJ1-2; CDR3: CASSQRGNGYTF
D: .; V: TRBV5-1; J: TRBJ2-7; CDR3: CASSLGAVSSYEQYF
D: TRBD2; V: TRBV9; J: TRBJ2-7; CDR3: CASSPERGGGAYEQYF
D: TRBD1; V: TRBV11-2; J: TRBJ2-1; CDR3: CASKGGTGGPWSSYNEQFF
D: TRBD1; V: TRBV19; J: TRBJ2-5; CDR3: CASTGGVIGETQYF
D: .; V: TRBV25-1; J: TRBJ2-5; CDR3: CAGSRGTQYF
D: TRBD1; V: TRBV11-2; J: TRBJ1-3; CDR3: CASSEGAIGNTIYF
D: .; V: TRBV5-4; J: TRBJ2-1; CDR3: CASSSSQRVGNEQFF
D: TRBD2; V: TRBV30; J: TRBJ2-6; CDR3: CAWSVKLGGGPSGANVLTF
D: TRBD2; V: TRBV29-1; J: TRBJ2-5; CDR3: CSVEGEGETQYF
D: .; V: TRBV27; J: TRBJ1-6; CDR3: CASSLTSDNSPLHF
D: .; V: TRBV6-5; J: TRBJ2-7; CDR3: CASSRQRGEQYF
D: .; V: TRBV5-1; J: TRBJ2-7; CDR3: CASSLGQLKDYEQYF